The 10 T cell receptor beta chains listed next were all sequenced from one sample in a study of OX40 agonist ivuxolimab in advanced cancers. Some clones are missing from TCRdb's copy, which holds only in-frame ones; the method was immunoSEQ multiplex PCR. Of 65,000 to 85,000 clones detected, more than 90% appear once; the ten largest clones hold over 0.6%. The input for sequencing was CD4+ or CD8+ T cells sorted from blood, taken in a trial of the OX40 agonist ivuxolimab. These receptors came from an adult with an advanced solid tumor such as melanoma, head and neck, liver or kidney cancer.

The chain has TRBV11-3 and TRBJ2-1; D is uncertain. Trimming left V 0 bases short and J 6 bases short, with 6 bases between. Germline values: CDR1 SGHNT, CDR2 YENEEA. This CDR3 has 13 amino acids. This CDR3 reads CASSLDTVNEQFF. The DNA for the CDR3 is TGTGCCAGCAGCTTAGACACCGTCAATGAGCAGTTCTTC.

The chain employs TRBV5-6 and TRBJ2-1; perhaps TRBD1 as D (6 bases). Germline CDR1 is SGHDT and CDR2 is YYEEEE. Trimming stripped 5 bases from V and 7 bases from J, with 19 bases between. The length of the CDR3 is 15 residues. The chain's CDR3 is CASRREGVGGNEQFF. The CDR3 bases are TGTGCCAGCAGGCGTGAAGGGGTAGGGGGAAATGAGCAGTTCTTC.

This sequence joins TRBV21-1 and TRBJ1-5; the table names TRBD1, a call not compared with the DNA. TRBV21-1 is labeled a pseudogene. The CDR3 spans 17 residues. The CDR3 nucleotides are TGTGCCAGCAGCAAAGCCGCAGCAGACAGGGGCAATCAGCCCCAGCATTTT. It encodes CASSKAAADRGNQPQHF.

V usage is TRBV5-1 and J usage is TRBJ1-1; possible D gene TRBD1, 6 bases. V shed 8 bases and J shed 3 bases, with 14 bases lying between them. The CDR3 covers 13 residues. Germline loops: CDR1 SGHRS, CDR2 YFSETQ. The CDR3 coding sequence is TGCGCCAGTACACAGGGTTCGGACACTGAAGCTTTCTTT. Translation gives CASTQGSDTEAFF.

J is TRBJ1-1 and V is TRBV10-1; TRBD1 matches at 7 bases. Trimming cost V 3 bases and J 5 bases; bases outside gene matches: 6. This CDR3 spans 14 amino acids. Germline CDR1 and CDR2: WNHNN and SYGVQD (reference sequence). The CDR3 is CASSDLPTGTEAFF. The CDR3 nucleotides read TGCGCCAGCAGTGATCTACCGACAGGGACTGAAGCTTTCTTT.

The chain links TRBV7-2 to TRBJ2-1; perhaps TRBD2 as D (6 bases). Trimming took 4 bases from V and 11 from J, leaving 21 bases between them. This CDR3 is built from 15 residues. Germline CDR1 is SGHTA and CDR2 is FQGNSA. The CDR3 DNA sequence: TGTGCCAGCAGCTCCCCGAACGGGGTCGCGGGGAAGCAGTTCTTC. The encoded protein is CASSSPNGVAGKQFF.

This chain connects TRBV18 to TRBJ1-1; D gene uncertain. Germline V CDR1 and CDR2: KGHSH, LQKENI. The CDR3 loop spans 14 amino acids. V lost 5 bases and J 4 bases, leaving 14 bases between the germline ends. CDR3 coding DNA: TGTGCCAGCTCATTACAGAGGGAGGGCACTGAAGCTTTCTTT. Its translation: CASSLQREGTEAFF.

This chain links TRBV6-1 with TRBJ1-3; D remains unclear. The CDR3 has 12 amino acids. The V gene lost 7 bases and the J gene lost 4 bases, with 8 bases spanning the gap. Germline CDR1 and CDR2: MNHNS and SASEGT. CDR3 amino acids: CASTPQGNTIYF. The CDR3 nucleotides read TGTGCCAGCACCCCACAAGGAAACACCATATATTTT.

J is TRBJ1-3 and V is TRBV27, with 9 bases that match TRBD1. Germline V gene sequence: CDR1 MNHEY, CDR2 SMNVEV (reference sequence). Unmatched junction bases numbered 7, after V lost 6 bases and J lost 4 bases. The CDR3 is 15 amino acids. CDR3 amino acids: CASRLQGAQGNTIYF. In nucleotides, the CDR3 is TGTGCCAGCAGGCTACAGGGGGCGCAAGGAAACACCATATATTTT.

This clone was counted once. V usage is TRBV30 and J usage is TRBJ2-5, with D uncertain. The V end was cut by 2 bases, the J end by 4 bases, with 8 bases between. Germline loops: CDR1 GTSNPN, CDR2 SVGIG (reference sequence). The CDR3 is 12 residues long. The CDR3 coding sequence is TGTGCCTGGAGTCCCCAGCTAGAGACCCAGTACTTC. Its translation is CAWSPQLETQYF.